This entry features one T cell receptor (beta chain) sequence. The specificity of this receptor is unknown. Base qualities are not recorded, but no much larger clone differs from it by a single base. TCRbeta CDR3 regions were amplified from genomic DNA using the immunoSEQ Assay, a bias-controlled multiplex PCR. Under the source paper's analysis protocol: The number of nucleated cells in each sample was estimated from the amplification of reference gene primers within the assay. To quantify the absolute abundance of each unique TCRbeta CDR3 rearrangement, sequence reads were collapsed and filtered. For each sample, productive Simpson clonality was calculated as the square root of Simpson's diversity index over productive rearrangements. This immuneACCESS table, as held by TCRdb, lists in-frame sequences with V and J called but not all clones. Of the missing ones, under half trace to an unresolved V gene in checked studies; the others have no known cause. The DNA gave D and trimming, while V, J and clone size come from that table. Here the sample has around 110,000 clones; approximately 82% occur a single time. The ten most abundant clones make up less than 9% of the sample.

Each collaborating institution followed its own protocols to collect whole blood in K2EDTA tubes. For TCRbeta analysis, collaborator samples were shipped as frozen whole blood, as isolated PBMCs, or as DNA extracted from either sample type. This sample stems from a study of blood T cell repertoires in COVID-19 (TCRdb year 2020). For context, the study as a whole: The collaborator samples originated in the United States, Italy and Spain and spanned the acute and convalescent phases of COVID-19. A de-identified subject ID, COVID-19 status, age in years and sex were almost always included in the sample metadata. The repertoires were released in a freely available public database intended as a resource for research on the immune response to SARS-CoV-2. Samples came from the ongoing ImmuneRACE study (first 160 participants) plus 1,254 subjects from 6 global collaborators. The material from the prospective study consisted of cDNA or gDNA derived from T cells, B-cell-depleted T cells, or PBMCs. Where available, HLA class I and class II types were obtained from metadata supplied by the sample provider rather than from assay-based typing. Subjects who had been exposed to COVID-19, were actively infected with it, or had recovered from it provided the deeply sampled blood TCRbeta repertoires that made up the dataset.

Broader findings and caveats from the paper: Clinical and demographic metadata were provided uncurated, with the amount varying by source and participant.

Taken from cysteine to phenylalanine, the CDR3 has 13 residues. CDR3 DNA only is kept here, 39 bases in frame from base 1. CDR1 and CDR2, per the germline V gene (reference sequence), are LNHDA and SQIVND. V loses 4 bases, J loses 7 bases, and the germline ends lie 13 bases apart. The sample was peripheral blood. The chain links TRBV19 with TRBJ1-2, with the D gene not clear enough to name. This sequence was found in a man between 65 and 79 years old with active or convalescent COVID-19. The DNA sequence is TGTGCCAGTAGTAACAGTCTTGCAGGTGGCTACACCTTC. Its amino acids are CASSNSLAGGYTF.